These T cell receptor beta chains were read from a single sample in a study of blood T cell repertoires in COVID-19. TCRdb's copy holds only in-frame clones and misses some; the assay was immunoSEQ multiplex PCR. The repertoire holds around 200,000 clones, with about 86% as singletons. The sequenced sample consisted of peripheral blood. Every receptor here comes from a man between 35 and 55 years old with active or convalescent COVID-19. The CDR3 runs from the conserved cysteine through the conserved F or W. Fields, in order: V gene, clone size, J gene, CDR3 protein. Clone size is shown for a subset of rows, as once, few, many or a class of expanded clone.

TRBV28	.	TRBJ2-5	CASGPAGGQETQYF
TRBV6-5	.	TRBJ2-1	CASKSQGGHEQFF
TRBV5-8	.	TRBJ2-3	CASGGPTDTQYF
TRBV2	.	TRBJ2-5	CASSSLSQETQYF
TRBV6-2/TRBV6-3	.	TRBJ1-2	CASSYGSAGIYGYTF
TRBV9	.	TRBJ1-2	CASSLSRGAGGYTF
TRBV7-8	.	TRBJ2-1	CASSFRTSVGDEQFF
TRBV6-5	.	TRBJ1-5	CASRGQGGSNQPQHF
TRBV27	.	TRBJ2-5	CASSSTAAYETQYF
TRBV7-9	.	TRBJ1-2	CASSQQDRDYGYTF
TRBV19	.	TRBJ2-1	CASSMARSSYNEQFF
TRBV19	.	TRBJ1-2	CATLKPGQGRSGYTF
TRBV19	.	TRBJ1-2	CASSLQGYGYTF
TRBV5-4	.	TRBJ2-5	CASSSGTVGTQYF
TRBV2	.	TRBJ2-1	CASRSLAGGRNEQFF
TRBV6-5	.	TRBJ2-3	CASSRVGTGADTQYF
TRBV6-5	once	TRBJ1-5	CASSAYSNQPQHF
TRBV19	.	TRBJ1-1	CASNPTWGGYTEAFF
TRBV19	.	TRBJ1-5	CASSALQGYNQPQHF
TRBV6-2/TRBV6-3	.	TRBJ1-1	CASSRQGAGKTEAFF
TRBV30	.	TRBJ2-3	CAWDQDRDRGSDTQYF
TRBV9	.	TRBJ1-3	CASEAGFSGNTIYF
TRBV6-1	.	TRBJ1-2	CASSEMGGQAQYGYTF
TRBV6-5	.	TRBJ1-4	CASSYYPGTNEKLFF
TRBV7-9	.	TRBJ1-4	CASSQLSNEKLFF
TRBV6-5	.	TRBJ2-1	CASSYAGQLYNEQFF
TRBV21-1	.	TRBJ2-7	CASSLPGQYSYEQYF
TRBV5-6	.	TRBJ1-5	CASSLWLPGLTNSNQPQHF
TRBV28	.	TRBJ2-7	CASSLVRLAGLVEQYF